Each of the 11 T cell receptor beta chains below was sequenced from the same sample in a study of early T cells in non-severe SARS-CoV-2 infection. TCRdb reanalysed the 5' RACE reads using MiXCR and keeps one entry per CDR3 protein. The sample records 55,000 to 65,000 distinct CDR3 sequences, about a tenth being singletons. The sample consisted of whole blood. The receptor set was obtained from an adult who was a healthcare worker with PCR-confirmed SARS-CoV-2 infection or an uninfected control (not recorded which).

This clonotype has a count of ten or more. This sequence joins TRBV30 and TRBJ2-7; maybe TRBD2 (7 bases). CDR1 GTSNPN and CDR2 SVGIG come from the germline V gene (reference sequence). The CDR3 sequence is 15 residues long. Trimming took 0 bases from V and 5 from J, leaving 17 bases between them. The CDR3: CAWSVTGGSSNEQYF. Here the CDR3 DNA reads TGTGCCTGGAGTGTTACGGGGGGCTCCTCGAACGAGCAGTACTTC.

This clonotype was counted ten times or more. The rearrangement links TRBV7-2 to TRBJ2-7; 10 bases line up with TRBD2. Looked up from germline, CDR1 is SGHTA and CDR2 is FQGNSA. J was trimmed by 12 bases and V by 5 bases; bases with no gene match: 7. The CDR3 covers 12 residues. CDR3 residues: CASSPSGGPSYF. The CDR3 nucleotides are TGTGCCAGCAGCCCTAGCGGGGGTCCGTCGTACTTC.

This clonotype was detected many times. The CDR3 spells CASSLAEPAVFYEQYF. The CDR3 bases are TGTGCCAGCAGCTTAGCTGAACCCGCGGTCTTCTACGAGCAGTACTTC. The V call is TRBV7-6, the J call TRBJ2-7; no reliable D call. V lost 0 bases to trimming and J lost 3 bases, with 15 bases between them. The CDR3 is 16 amino acids. Germline CDR1 is SGHVS and CDR2 is FNYEAQ. Supplemented by reference TRBV7-6 and TRBJ2-7, the full variable domain reads GAGVSQSPRYKVTKRGQDVALRCDPISGHVSLYWYRQALGQGPEFLTYFNYEAQQDKSGLPNDRFSAERPEGSISTLTIQRTEQRDSAMYRCASSLAEPAVFYEQYFGPGTRLTVT.

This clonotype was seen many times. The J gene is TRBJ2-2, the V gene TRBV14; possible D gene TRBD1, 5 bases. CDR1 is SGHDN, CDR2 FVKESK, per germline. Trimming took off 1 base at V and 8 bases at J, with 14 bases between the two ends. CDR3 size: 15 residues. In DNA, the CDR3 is TGTGCCAGCAGCCAAGCCCTAATCCAGGGAGGGGAGCTGTTTTTT. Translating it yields CASSQALIQGGELFF.

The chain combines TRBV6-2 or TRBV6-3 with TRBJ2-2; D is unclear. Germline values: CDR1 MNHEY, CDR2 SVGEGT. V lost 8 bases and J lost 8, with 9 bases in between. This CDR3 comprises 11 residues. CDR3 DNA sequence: TGTGCCAGCCGCCTGTTAGGGGAGCTGTTTTTT. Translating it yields CASRLLGELFF.

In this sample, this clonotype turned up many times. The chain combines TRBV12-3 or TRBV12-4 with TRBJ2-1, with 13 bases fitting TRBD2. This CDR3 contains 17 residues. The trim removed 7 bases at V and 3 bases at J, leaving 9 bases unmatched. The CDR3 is CASNSGTSGAVYNEQFF. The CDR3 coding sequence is TGTGCCAGCAATAGCGGGACTAGCGGGGCGGTCTACAATGAGCAGTTCTTC.

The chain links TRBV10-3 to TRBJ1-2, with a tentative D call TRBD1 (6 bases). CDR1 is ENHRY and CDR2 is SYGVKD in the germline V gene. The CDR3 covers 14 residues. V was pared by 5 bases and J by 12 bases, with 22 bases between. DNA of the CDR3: TGTGCCATCAGTACAGGGTTGGGTACGCGTACAGACACCTTC. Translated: CAISTGLGTRTDTF.

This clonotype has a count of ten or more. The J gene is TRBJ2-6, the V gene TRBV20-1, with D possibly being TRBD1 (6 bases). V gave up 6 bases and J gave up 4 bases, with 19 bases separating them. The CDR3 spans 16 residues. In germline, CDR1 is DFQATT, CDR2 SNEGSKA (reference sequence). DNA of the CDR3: TGCAGTGCCAGCACACGAACAGGGTCGGGGGCCAACGTCCTGACTTTC. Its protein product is CSASTRTGSGANVLTF.

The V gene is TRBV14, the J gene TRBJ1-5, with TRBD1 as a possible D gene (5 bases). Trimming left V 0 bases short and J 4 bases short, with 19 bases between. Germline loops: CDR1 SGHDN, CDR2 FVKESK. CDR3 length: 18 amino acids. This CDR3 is CASSQDPWQGGPNQPQHF. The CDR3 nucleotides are TGTGCCAGCAGCCAAGATCCGTGGCAGGGAGGACCTAATCAGCCCCAGCATTTT.

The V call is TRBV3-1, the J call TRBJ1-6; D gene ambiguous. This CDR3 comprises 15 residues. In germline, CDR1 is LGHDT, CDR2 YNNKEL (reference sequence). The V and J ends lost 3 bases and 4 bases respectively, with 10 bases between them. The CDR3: CASSQGGVYNSPLHF. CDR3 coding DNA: TGTGCCAGCAGCCAGGGCGGGGTTTATAATTCACCCCTCCACTTT.

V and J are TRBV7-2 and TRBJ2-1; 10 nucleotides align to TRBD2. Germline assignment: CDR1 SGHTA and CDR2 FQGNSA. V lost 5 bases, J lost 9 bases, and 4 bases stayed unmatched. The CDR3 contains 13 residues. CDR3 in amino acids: CASSPSSGGEQFF. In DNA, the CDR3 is TGTGCCAGCAGCCCCTCTAGCGGGGGTGAGCAGTTCTTC.